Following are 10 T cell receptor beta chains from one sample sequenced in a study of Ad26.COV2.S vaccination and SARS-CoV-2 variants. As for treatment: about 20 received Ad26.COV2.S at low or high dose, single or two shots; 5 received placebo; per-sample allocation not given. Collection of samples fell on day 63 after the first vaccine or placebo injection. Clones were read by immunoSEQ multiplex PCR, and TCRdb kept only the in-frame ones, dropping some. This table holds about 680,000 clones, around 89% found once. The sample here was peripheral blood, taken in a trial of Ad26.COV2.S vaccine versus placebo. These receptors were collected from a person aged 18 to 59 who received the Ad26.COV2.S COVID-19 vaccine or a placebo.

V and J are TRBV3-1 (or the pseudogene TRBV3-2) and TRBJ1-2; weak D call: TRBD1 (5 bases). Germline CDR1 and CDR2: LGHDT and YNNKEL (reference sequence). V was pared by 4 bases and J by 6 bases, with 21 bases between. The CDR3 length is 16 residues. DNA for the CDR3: TGTGCCAGCAGCCCCTCCGGACATATAGGAACCCATGGCTACACCTTC. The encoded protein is CASSPSGHIGTHGYTF.

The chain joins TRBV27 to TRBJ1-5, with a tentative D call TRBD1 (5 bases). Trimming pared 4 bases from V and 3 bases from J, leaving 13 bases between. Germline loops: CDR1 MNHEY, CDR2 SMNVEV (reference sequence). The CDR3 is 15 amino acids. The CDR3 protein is CASSWGRGVNQPQHF. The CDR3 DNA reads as TGTGCCAGCAGTTGGGGTAGGGGTGTCAATCAGCCCCAGCATTTT.

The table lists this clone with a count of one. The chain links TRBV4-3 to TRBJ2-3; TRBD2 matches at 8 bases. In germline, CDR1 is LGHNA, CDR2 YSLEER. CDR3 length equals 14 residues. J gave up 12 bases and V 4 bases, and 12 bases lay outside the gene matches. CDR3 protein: CASSLRGESLAQYF. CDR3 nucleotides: TGCGCCAGCAGCCTGCGGGGGGAATCATTAGCTCAGTATTTT.

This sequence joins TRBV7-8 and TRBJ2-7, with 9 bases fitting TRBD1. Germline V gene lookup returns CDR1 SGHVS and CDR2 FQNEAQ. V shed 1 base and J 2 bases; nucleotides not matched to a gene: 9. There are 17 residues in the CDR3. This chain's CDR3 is CASSLGGGQGGTYEQYF. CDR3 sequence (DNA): TGTGCCAGCAGCTTAGGAGGGGGACAGGGAGGGACCTACGAGCAGTACTTC.

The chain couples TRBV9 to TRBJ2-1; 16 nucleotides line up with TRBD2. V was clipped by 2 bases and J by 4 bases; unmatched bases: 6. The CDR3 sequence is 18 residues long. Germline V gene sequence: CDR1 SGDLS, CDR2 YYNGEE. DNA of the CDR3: TGTGCCAGCAGCGTCCCGGGACTAGCGGGGGGGCAATACAATGAGCAGTTCTTC. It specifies CASSVPGLAGGQYNEQFF.

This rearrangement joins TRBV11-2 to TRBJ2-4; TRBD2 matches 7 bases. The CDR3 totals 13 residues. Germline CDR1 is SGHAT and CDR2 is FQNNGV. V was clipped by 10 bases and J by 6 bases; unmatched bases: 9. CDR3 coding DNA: TGTGCCACCGGTCTCCCGGGGGGAAACATTCAGTACTTC. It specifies CATGLPGGNIQYF.

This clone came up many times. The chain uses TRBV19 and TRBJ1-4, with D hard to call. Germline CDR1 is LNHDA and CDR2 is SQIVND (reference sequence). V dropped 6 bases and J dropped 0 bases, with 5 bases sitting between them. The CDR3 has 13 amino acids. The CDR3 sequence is CASRPTTNEKLFF. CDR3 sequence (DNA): TGTGCCAGTAGACCAACAACTAATGAAAAACTGTTTTTT.

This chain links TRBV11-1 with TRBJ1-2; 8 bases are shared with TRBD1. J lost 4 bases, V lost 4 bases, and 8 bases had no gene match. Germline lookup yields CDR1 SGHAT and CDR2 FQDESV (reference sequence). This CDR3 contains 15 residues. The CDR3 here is CASSSGQGGSYGYTF. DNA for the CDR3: TGTGCCAGCAGCTCCGGACAGGGAGGGTCCTATGGCTACACCTTC.

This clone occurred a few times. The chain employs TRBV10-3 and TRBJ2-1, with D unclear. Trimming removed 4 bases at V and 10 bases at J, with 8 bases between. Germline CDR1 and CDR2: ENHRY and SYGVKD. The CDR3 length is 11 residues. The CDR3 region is CAISGSGEQFF. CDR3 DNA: TGTGCCATCAGTGGGAGTGGGGAGCAGTTCTTC.

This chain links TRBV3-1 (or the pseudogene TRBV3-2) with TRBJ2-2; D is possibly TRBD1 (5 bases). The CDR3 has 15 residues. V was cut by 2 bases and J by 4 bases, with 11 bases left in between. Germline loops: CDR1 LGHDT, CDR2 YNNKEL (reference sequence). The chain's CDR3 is CASSQSPDSTGELFF. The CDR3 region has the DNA TGTGCCAGCAGCCAAAGTCCCGACAGCACCGGGGAGCTGTTTTTT.